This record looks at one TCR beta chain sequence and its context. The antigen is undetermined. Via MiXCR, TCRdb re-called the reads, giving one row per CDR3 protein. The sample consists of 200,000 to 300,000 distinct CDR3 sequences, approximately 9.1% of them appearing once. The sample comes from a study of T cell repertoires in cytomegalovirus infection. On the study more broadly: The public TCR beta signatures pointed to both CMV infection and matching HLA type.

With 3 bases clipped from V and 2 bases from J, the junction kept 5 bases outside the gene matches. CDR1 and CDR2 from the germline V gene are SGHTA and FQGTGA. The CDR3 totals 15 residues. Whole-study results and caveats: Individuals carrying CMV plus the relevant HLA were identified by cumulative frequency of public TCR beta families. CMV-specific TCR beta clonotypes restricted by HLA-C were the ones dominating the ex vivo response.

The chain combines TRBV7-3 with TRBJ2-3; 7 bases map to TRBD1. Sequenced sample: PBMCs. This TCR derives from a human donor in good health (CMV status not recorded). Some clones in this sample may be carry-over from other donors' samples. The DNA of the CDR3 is TGTGCCAGCAGCTTGGGACAGCGCACCACAGATACGCAGTATTTT. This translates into CASSLGQRTTDTQYF.